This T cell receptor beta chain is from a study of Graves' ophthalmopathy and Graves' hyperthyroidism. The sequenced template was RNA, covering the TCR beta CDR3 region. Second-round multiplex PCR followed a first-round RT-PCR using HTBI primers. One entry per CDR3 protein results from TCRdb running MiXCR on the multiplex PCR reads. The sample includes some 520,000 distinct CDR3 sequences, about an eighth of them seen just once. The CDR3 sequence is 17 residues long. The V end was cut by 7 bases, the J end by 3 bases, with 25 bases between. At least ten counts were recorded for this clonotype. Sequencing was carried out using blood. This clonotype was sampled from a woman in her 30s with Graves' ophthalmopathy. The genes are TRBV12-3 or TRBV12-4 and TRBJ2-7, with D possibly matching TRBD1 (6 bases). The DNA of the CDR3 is TGTGCCAGCATTAACGGGACATTCCGAGGGTGCTGCTACGAGCAGTACTTC. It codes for CASINGTFRGCCYEQYF.